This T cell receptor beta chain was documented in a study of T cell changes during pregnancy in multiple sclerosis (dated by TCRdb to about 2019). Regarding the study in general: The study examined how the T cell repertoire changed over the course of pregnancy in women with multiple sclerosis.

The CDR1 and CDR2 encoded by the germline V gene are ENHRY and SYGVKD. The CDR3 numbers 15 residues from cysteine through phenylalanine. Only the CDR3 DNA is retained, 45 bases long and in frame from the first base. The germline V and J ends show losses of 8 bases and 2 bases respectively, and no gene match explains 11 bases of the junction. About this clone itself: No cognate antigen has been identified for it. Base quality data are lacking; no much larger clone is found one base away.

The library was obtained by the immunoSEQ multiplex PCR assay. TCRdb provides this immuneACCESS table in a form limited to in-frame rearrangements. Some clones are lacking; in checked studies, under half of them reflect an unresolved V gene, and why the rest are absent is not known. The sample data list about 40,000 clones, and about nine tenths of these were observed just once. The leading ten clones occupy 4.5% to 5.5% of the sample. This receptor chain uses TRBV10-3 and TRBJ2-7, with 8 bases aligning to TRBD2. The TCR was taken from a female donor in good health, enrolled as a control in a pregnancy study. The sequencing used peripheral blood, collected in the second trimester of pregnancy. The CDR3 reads CAIGRGLAGAYEQYF. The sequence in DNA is TGTGCCATCGGGAGAGGGCTAGCGGGTGCCTACGAGCAGTACTTC.